Each of the 18 T cell receptor beta chains below was sequenced from the same sample in a study of T cell responses to AZD1222 COVID-19 vaccine. This table comes from immunoSEQ multiplex PCR, and its TCRdb copy is limited to in-frame clones, with some not included. The sample consists of about 120,000 clones, approximately 90% of them appearing once. The sequences come from peripheral blood, collected on day 0 of AZD1222 vaccination. The receptors were sampled from an adult in good health.

The chain recombines TRBV7-8 with TRBJ1-1, with 8 bases lining up with TRBD1. This CDR3 has 14 residues. Germline CDR1 SGHVS, CDR2 FQNEAQ. Trimming at V came to 7 bases and at J to 5 bases, leaving 9 bases not matched to a gene. The CDR3 sequence: CASTLDRARTEAFF. The DNA for the CDR3 is TGTGCCAGCACCTTGGACAGGGCTAGAACTGAAGCTTTCTTT.

The CDR3 region is CASSFQGNYGYTF. CDR3 DNA: TGTGCCAGCAGCTTTCAAGGGAACTATGGCTACACCTTC. The rearrangement links TRBV7-9 to TRBJ1-2; D unresolved. CDR3 length: 13 residues. V was trimmed by 3 bases and J by 2 bases, leaving 7 bases between them. Germline CDR1 SEHNR, CDR2 FQNEAQ (reference sequence).

The V gene is TRBV2, the J gene TRBJ2-1, with 7 bases matching TRBD2. CDR1 SNHLY and CDR2 FYNNEI come from the germline V gene. The CDR3 has 14 amino acids. Trimming removed 4 bases from V and 9 bases from J; junction bases left unmatched: 9. The CDR3 nucleotides read TGTGCCAGCAGTGCTGGCGGGAGTTCGACTGAGCAGTTCTTC. Translation gives CASSAGGSSTEQFF.

V and J are TRBV18 and TRBJ1-2, with D hard to call. Germline lookup yields CDR1 KGHSH and CDR2 LQKENI. V lost 2 bases, J lost 5 bases, and 9 bases lay in between. CDR3 length equals 13 residues. The CDR3 protein is CASSPSLGYGYTF. In DNA form, the CDR3 reads TGTGCCAGCTCACCAAGCTTGGGATATGGCTACACCTTC.

This sequence joins TRBV3-1 (or the pseudogene TRBV3-2) and TRBJ2-1; 7 nucleotides align to TRBD1. The germline V gene encodes CDR1 LGHDT and CDR2 YNNKEL (reference sequence). The CDR3 extends over 15 amino acids. Unmatched junction bases numbered 3, after V lost 0 bases and J lost 4 bases. The CDR3 protein is CASSQEGTEYNEQFF. DNA of the CDR3: TGTGCCAGCAGCCAAGAAGGGACAGAGTACAATGAGCAGTTCTTC.

In its sample, this clone was seen once. This chain links TRBV9 with TRBJ1-1, with D possibly matching TRBD1 (5 bases). The CDR3 contains 14 residues. Trimming left V 0 bases short and J 3 bases short, with 9 bases between. The V gene's germline CDR1 is SGDLS and CDR2 YYNGEE. CDR3 in DNA: TGTGCCAGCAGCGTAGGTGGGGGAGACACTGAAGCTTTCTTT. It encodes CASSVGGGDTEAFF.

This clone came up once. J is TRBJ2-5 and V is TRBV24-1; a weak D match, TRBD1 (6 bases). CDR3 length: 14 residues. The germline gives CDR1 KGHDR, CDR2 SFDVKD. Trimming stripped 7 bases from V and 0 bases from J, with 11 bases between. CDR3 bases: TGTGCCACCAGCCAAACAGGGAACCAAGAGACCCAGTACTTC. Translation: CATSQTGNQETQYF.

The chain couples TRBV11-2 to TRBJ2-5; D is possibly TRBD1 (6 bases). Germline-derived CDR1 and CDR2 are SGHAT and FQNNGV. Trimming shortened V by 5 bases and J by 1 base, and 11 bases separated the two germline ends. The CDR3 is 14 residues long. The CDR3 sequence: CASSPGHFQETQYF. The CDR3 coding sequence is TGTGCCAGCAGCCCGGGACACTTCCAAGAGACCCAGTACTTC.

J is TRBJ2-3 and V is TRBV12-3 or TRBV12-4, with no clear D. This CDR3 has 11 amino acids. Trimming stripped 8 bases from V and 6 bases from J, with 9 bases between. CDR3: CASHIGDTQYF. In nucleotides, the CDR3 is TGTGCCAGCCACATTGGGGATACGCAGTATTTT.

The gene calls are TRBV2 and TRBJ2-3; TRBD2 matches at 12 bases. Per the germline V gene, CDR1 is SNHLY and CDR2 is FYNNEI. This CDR3 has 15 residues. The trim removed 4 bases at V and 5 bases at J, leaving 4 bases unmatched. DNA for the CDR3: TGTGCCAGCAGTGTCCTAGCGGGAGGGGTAGATACGCAGTATTTT. Translating it yields CASSVLAGGVDTQYF. Based on the CDR3 plus reference TRBV2 and TRBJ2-3, the full variable domain is EPEVTQTPSHQVTQMGQEVILRCVPISNHLYFYWYRQILGQKVEFLVSFYNNEISEKSEIFDDQFSVERPDGSNFTLKIRSTKLEDSAMYFCASSVLAGGVDTQYFGPGTRLTVL.

The gene calls are TRBV30 and TRBJ1-1; TRBD1 matches 8 bases. In germline, CDR1 is GTSNPN, CDR2 SVGIG (reference sequence). Trimming cost V 4 bases and J 1 base; bases outside gene matches: 2. The CDR3 runs 13 residues. The CDR3 reads CAWTGQANTEAFF. CDR3 bases: TGTGCCTGGACGGGACAGGCGAACACTGAAGCTTTCTTT.

This rearrangement joins TRBV6-2 or TRBV6-3 to TRBJ2-5, with D perhaps TRBD2 (5 bases). Trimming pared 4 bases from V and 2 bases from J, leaving 14 bases between. CDR1 and CDR2 from the germline V gene are MNHEY and SVGEGT. The CDR3 has 15 residues. In DNA form, the CDR3 reads TGTGCCAGCAGTTCCCGGACTCGAGGGCAAGAGACCCAGTACTTC. This codes for CASSSRTRGQETQYF.

This chain uses TRBV10-3 with TRBJ1-2; 7 bases match TRBD1. The junction had 8 bases not matched to a gene; V was cut back by 5 bases and J by 8 bases. CDR1 is ENHRY, CDR2 SYGVKD, per germline. The CDR3 runs 13 residues. As DNA, the CDR3 is TGTGCCATCAGTTACAGGGGAGAAGAAGGCTACACCTTC. This gives the protein CAISYRGEEGYTF.

The chain links TRBV6-5 to TRBJ2-3; TRBD1 matches at 10 bases. This CDR3 is built from 14 residues. The germline V gene encodes CDR1 MNHEY and CDR2 SVGAGI. Losses at the gene ends were 7 bases for V and 11 bases for J; bases not matched to a gene: 12. CDR3 DNA sequence: TGTGCCAGCATTTCGACAGGGGGCAAAGGTGTGCAGTATTTT. Its protein is CASISTGGKGVQYF.

This rearrangement joins TRBV5-1 to TRBJ1-1; 8 nucleotides agree with TRBD1. The V gene's germline CDR1 is SGHRS and CDR2 YFSETQ. Unmatched junction bases numbered 7, after V lost 4 bases and J lost 5 bases. CDR3 length: 14 residues. CDR3 bases: TGCGCCAGCAGCGGACAGGGTGGGCTGACTGAAGCTTTCTTT. This sequence encodes CASSGQGGLTEAFF.

The chain recombines TRBV3-1 (or the pseudogene TRBV3-2) with TRBJ1-3, with D perhaps TRBD1 (5 bases). CDR3 length: 12 amino acids. Trimming took 5 bases from V and 15 from J, leaving 17 bases between them. Germline CDR1 LGHDT, CDR2 YNNKEL (reference sequence). CDR3 sequence: CASSDPGRPAYF. The CDR3 DNA follows: TGTGCCAGCAGCGACCCGGGACGCCCCGCATATTTT.

This chain links TRBV7-9 with TRBJ2-7; the D gene is possibly TRBD2 (5 bases). Trimming left V 3 bases short and J 5 bases short, with 11 bases between. This CDR3 contains 13 residues. Germline V gene lookup returns CDR1 SEHNR and CDR2 FQNEAQ (reference sequence). The CDR3 loop is CASSLEVGHEQYF. The CDR3 DNA reads as TGTGCCAGCAGCTTGGAGGTGGGCCACGAGCAGTACTTC.

The chain uses TRBV6-5 and TRBJ1-4, with 7 bases lining up with TRBD1. Unmatched junction bases numbered 6, after V lost 4 bases and J lost 4 bases. The CDR3 spans 15 residues. Germline values: CDR1 MNHEY, CDR2 SVGAGI. The CDR3 region is CASSSGTVNNEKLFF. In DNA, the CDR3 is TGTGCCAGCAGTTCCGGGACAGTTAATAATGAAAAACTGTTTTTT.